The present entry profiles one T cell receptor (beta chain) with its context. Germline CDR1 SQVTM, CDR2 ANQGSEA. The CDR3 contains 13 residues. With 4 bases removed from V and 8 bases from J, the gap between germline ends came to 17 bases. The data derive from a study of control samples from healthy donors and cancer patients. Some clones are missing from TCRdb's copy, which holds only in-frame ones; the method was immunoSEQ multiplex PCR. The sample has around 140,000 clones, roughly 90% seen once. The chain has TRBV29-1 and TRBJ1-2; D is unclear. This clonotype originated in a woman aged 50 to 60 in good health. Sequences were obtained from blood. The CDR3 protein is CSVATAFGEGYTF. CDR3 coding DNA: TGCAGCGTTGCCACAGCCTTCGGAGAGGGCTACACCTTC.